This entry lists 6 T cell receptor beta chains sequenced from one sample in a study of OX40 agonist ivuxolimab in advanced cancers. Some clones are missing from TCRdb's copy, which holds only in-frame ones; the method was immunoSEQ multiplex PCR. Altogether 50,000 to 75,000 clones are present, around 86% being singletons, with the ten largest covering around 0.38%. The material sequenced was CD4+ or CD8+ T cells sorted from blood, taken in a trial of the OX40 agonist ivuxolimab. The receptors here all came from an adult with an advanced solid tumor such as melanoma, head and neck, liver or kidney cancer.

The rearrangement joins TRBV27 to TRBJ2-4; TRBD1 aligns across 7 bases. Germline V CDR1 and CDR2: MNHEY, SMNVEV (reference sequence). This CDR3 is 15 amino acids long. The V gene end was trimmed by 6 bases and the J gene end by 6 bases; junction bases not matched to a gene: 11. The CDR3 DNA reads TGTGCCAGCAGAACCGGGACAGAGAGAAGAAACATTCAGTACTTC. This gives the protein CASRTGTERRNIQYF.

The genes are TRBV5-6 and TRBJ2-6; D call uncertain. Per germline, CDR1 SGHDT and CDR2 YYEEEE. V was clipped by 0 bases and J by 1 base, with 5 bases between them. This CDR3 region has 15 residues. In DNA form, the CDR3 reads TGTGCCAGCAGCTTGGGGGCGTCTGGGGCCAACGTCCTGACTTTC. As protein: CASSLGASGANVLTF.

This clone was seen once. J is TRBJ1-4 and V is TRBV5-5; 7 bases map to TRBD1. Germline assignment: CDR1 SGHKS and CDR2 YYEKEE (reference sequence). V shed 4 bases, J shed 3 bases, and the junction held 3 bases outside the gene matches. This CDR3 has 14 residues. Here the CDR3 reads CASSQDRANEKLFF. The CDR3 DNA is TGTGCCAGCAGCCAAGACAGGGCTAATGAAAAACTGTTTTTT.

Only one count was recorded for this clone. The V gene is TRBV10-3, the J gene TRBJ2-5; possibly TRBD1 for D (6 bases). Germline CDR1 is ENHRY and CDR2 is SYGVKD. CDR3 length: 13 residues. Trimming stripped 5 bases from V and 2 bases from J, with 9 bases between. CDR3 protein: CAISMTGQETQYF. The CDR3 region has the DNA TGTGCCATCAGTATGACAGGACAAGAGACCCAGTACTTC.

Regarding this clone: A read error may explain this, as a much larger clone is one base away. The gene calls are TRBV11-2 and TRBJ1-2; 9 nucleotides line up with TRBD1. Germline trimming cut 6 bases from V and 2 bases from J; bases unmatched to any gene: 4. CDR1 SGHAT and CDR2 FQNNGV come from the germline V gene. This CDR3 has 14 amino acids. In DNA, the CDR3 is TGTGCCAGCAGTTCCGGGACAGGGAACTATGGCTACACCTTC. Amino acids: CASSSGTGNYGYTF.

The rearrangement joins TRBV19 to TRBJ2-7, with D unresolved. The CDR3 runs 14 residues. V was trimmed by 6 bases and J by 0 bases, leaving 12 bases between them. Germline V gene lookup returns CDR1 LNHDA and CDR2 SQIVND (reference sequence). CDR3 coding DNA: TGTGCCAGTAGCTGGCAGACCAACTCCTACGAGCAGTACTTC. Encoded protein: CASSWQTNSYEQYF.